This T cell receptor (beta chain) appears in the sequencing data of a study of T cells in localized non-small cell lung cancer. Regarding the study as a whole: A median of around 52 clones ranked among the top 100 in tumor appeared in adjacent lung. Because researchers sequenced only one region of the tumor, heterogeneity is still possible. In uninvolved adjacent lung, T cell clonality reached its highest value, exceeding tumor. In the blood, greater T cell density corresponded to longer overall survival.

This clone was detected only a few times. Its antigen is currently unknown. Data came from immunoSEQ multiplex PCR; TCRdb stores just in-frame clones and leaves some out. The data show around 35,000 clones, about 92% seen once. Material: peripheral blood, obtained before any cancer treatment. The TCR originated in a female donor over 55 with stage I lung adenocarcinoma.

As DNA, the CDR3 is TGCGCCAGCAGCCTTCTCAATTTTGTCGACAGGCCCGGTTCGTCCAAAAACATTCAGTACTTC. Protein: CASSLLNFVDRPGSSKNIQYF. The V and J genes are TRBV5-1 and TRBJ2-4; D perhaps matches TRBD1 (6 bases). The germline V and J ends were trimmed by 4 bases and 2 bases, with 31 bases remaining between them. Germline loops: CDR1 SGHRS, CDR2 YFSETQ. The CDR3 length is 21 residues.